This record concerns one T cell receptor (beta chain) sequence. These data belong to a study of blood T cell dynamics during melanoma immunotherapy. Study overall: Patients with metastatic melanoma got pembrolizumab or nivolumab-ipilimumab as first-line care.

Every bulk PBMC sample received the same 350 ng of DNA. Clones were read by immunoSEQ multiplex PCR, and TCRdb kept only the in-frame ones, dropping some. Here the sample spans about 22,000 clones, about nine tenths being singletons. As for time point: pre-treatment baseline. Sequencing used blood, obtained from a patient treated with checkpoint blockade. This sequence was found in a human donor with melanoma.

CDR3 protein: CASSYTPDTQYF. The CDR3 nucleotides read TGTGCCAGCAGCTATACCCCAGATACGCAGTATTTT. The V and J genes are TRBV11-3 and TRBJ2-3; D is ambiguous. The V end was cut by 4 bases, the J end by 4 bases, with 6 bases between. The CDR3 has 12 residues. Germline CDR1 and CDR2: SGHNT and YENEEA.